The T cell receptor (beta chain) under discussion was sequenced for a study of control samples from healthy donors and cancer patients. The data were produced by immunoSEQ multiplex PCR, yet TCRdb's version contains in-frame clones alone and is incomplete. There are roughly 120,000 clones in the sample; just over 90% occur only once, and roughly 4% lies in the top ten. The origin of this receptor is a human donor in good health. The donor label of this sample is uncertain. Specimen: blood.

CDR3 sequence reads: CASNNGGPSGANVLTF. Written as DNA, the CDR3 is TGCGCCAGCAACAATGGAGGGCCCTCTGGGGCCAACGTCCTGACTTTC. J is TRBJ2-6 and V is TRBV5-1, with D maybe TRBD2 (6 bases). This CDR3 is built from 16 residues. Germline CDR1 is SGHRS and CDR2 is YFSETQ. Deletions cut 6 bases from V and 0 bases from J, with 13 bases between.